This TCR beta chain was captured by sequencing in a study of blood T cell repertoires in COVID-19. Overall study: The United States, Italy and Spain provided the acute and convalescent COVID-19 samples. Sample material is recorded as cDNA or gDNA derived from T cells, B-cell-depleted T cells, or PBMCs.

As handled by the study authors: Amplification from reference gene primers served as the basis for estimated nucleated cell counts. Some clones are missing from TCRdb's copy, which holds only in-frame ones; the method was immunoSEQ multiplex PCR. Clone size and V and J calls were adopted from that table, with D and trimming inferred from the DNA. The profile covers roughly 190,000 clones, with around 82% appearing a single time and less than 5.5% taken by the ten largest. The CDR3 spans 16 residues. V was clipped by 4 bases and J by 2 bases; unmatched bases: 8. CDR1 is SGHRS, CDR2 YFSETQ, per germline. Self-reported history from a screening survey and questionnaire set each donor's cohort.

This rearrangement joins TRBV5-1 to TRBJ2-2; 7 nucleotides agree with TRBD1. Sequenced: PBMCs or T cells enriched from blood (not recorded which). This clonotype was obtained from a woman aged 55-70 years with acute COVID-19. The CDR3 region has the DNA TGCGCCAGCAGCAAGACCGGGACAGCAAACACCGGGGAGCTGTTTTTT. As protein: CASSKTGTANTGELFF.